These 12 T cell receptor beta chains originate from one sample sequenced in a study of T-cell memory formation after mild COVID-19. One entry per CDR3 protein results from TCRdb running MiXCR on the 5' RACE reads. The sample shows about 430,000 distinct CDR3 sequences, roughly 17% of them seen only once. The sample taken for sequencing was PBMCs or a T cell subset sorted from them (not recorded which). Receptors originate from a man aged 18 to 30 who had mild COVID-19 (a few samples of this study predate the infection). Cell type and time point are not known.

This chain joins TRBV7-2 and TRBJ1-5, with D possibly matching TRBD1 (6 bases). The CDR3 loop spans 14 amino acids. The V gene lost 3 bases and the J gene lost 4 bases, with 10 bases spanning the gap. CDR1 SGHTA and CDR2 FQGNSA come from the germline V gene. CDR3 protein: CASSFQRGNQPQHF. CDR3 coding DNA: TGTGCCAGCAGCTTCCAGAGGGGGAATCAGCCCCAGCATTTT.

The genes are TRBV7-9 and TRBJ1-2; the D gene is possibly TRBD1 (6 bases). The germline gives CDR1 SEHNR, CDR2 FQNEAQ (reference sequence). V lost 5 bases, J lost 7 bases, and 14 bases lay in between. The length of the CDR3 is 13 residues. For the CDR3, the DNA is TGTGCCAGCAGCCCAGGGGACGGGGTTGGCTACACCTTC. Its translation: CASSPGDGVGYTF. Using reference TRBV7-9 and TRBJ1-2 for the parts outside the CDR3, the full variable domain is DTGVSQNPRHKITKRGQNVTFRCDPISEHNRLYWYRQTLGQGPEFLTYFQNEAQLEKSRLLSDRFSAERPKGSFSTLEIQRTEQGDSAMYLCASSPGDGVGYTFGSGTRLTVV.

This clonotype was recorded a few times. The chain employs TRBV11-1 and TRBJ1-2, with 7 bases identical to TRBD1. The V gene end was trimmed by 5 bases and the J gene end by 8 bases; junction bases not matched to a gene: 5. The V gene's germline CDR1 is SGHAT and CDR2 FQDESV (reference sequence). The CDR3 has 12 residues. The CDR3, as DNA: TGTGCCAGCAGCCCGTGGACAGGCGGCTACACCTTC. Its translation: CASSPWTGGYTF.

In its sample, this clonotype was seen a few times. The CDR3 DNA follows: TGCGCCAGCAGGGGAAAGGGACAGGGCGTCACCGGGGAGCTGTTTTTT. Encoded protein: CASRGKGQGVTGELFF. The V call is TRBV5-1, the J call TRBJ2-2; TRBD1 matches 9 bases. This CDR3 is 16 amino acids long. The V gene's germline CDR1 is SGHRS and CDR2 YFSETQ. The ends lost 5 bases at V and 4 bases at J; junction bases unmatched: 9.

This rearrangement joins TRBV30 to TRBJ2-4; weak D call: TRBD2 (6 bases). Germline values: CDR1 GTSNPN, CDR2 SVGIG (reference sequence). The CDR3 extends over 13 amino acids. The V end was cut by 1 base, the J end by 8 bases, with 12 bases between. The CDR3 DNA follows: TGTGCCTGGAGTGGATTGGACTACGACATTCAGTACTTC. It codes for CAWSGLDYDIQYF.

The CDR3 is CSATGGGYTQYF. CDR3 DNA: TGCAGTGCTACAGGGGGCGGGTATACGCAGTATTTT. This rearrangement joins TRBV20-1 to TRBJ2-3, with TRBD1 matching 8 bases. V shed 4 bases, J shed 7 bases, and the junction held 4 bases outside the gene matches. Germline V lookup: CDR1 DFQATT, CDR2 SNEGSKA (reference sequence). This CDR3 is built from 12 residues.

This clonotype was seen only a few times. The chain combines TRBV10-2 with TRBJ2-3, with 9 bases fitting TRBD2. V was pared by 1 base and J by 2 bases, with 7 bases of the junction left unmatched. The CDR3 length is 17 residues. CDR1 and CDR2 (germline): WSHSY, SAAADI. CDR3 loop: CASSEYPLAGYTDTQYF. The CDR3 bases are TGCGCCAGCAGTGAGTACCCCCTAGCGGGGTACACAGATACGCAGTATTTT.

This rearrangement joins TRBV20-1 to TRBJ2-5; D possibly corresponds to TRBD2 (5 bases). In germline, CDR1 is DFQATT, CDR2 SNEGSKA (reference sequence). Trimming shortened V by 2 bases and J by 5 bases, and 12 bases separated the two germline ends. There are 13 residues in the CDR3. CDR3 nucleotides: TGCAGTGCTAGACCAGCGGCTGGGGAGACCCAGTACTTC. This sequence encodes CSARPAAGETQYF.

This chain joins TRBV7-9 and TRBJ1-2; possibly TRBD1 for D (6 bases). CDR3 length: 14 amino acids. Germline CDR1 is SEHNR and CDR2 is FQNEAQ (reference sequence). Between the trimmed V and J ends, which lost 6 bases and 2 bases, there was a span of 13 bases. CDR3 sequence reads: CASRNDRLNYGYTF. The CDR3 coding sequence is TGTGCCAGCAGGAACGACAGGTTAAACTATGGCTACACCTTC.

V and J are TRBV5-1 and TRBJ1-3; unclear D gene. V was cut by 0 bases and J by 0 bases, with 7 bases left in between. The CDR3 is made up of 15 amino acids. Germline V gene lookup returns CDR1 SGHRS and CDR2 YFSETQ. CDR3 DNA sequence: TGCGCCAGCAGCTTGGGGACGGTCTCTGGAAACACCATATATTTT. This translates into CASSLGTVSGNTIYF.

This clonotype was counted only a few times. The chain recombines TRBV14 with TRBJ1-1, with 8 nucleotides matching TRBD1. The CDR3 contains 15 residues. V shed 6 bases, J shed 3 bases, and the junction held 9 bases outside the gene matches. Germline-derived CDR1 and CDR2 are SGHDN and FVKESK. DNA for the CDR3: TGTGCCAGCAGTGTAGACGCAGGGGGCTACACTGAAGCTTTCTTT. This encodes CASSVDAGGYTEAFF.

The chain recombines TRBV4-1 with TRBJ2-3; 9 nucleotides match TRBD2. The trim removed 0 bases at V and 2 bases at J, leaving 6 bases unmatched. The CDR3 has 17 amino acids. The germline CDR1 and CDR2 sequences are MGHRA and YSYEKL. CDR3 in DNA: TGCGCCAGCAGCCAAGAGAAGAGCGGGGGGTACACAGATACGCAGTATTTT. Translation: CASSQEKSGGYTDTQYF.